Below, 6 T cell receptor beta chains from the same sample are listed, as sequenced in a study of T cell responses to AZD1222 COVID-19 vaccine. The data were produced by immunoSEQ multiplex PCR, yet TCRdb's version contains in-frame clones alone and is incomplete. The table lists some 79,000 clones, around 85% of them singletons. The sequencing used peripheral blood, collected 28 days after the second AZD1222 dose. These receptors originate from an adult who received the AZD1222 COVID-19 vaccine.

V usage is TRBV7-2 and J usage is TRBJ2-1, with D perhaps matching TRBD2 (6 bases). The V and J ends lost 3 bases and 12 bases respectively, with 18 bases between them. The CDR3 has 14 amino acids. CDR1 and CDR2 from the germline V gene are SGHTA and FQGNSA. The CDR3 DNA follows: TGTGCCAGCAGCTTCAGCCGGAGGGCCGGTTGGCAGTTCTTC. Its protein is CASSFSRRAGWQFF.

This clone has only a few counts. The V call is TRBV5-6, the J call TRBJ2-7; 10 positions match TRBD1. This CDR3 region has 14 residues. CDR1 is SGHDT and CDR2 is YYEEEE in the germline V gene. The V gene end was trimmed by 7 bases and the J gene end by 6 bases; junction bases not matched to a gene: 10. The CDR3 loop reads CASGPGQGFREQYF. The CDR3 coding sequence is TGTGCCAGCGGTCCGGGACAGGGGTTTCGCGAGCAGTACTTC.

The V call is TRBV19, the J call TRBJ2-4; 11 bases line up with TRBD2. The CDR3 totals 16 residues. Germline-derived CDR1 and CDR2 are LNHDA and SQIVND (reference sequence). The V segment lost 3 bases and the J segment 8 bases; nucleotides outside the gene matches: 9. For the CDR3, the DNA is TGTGCCAGTAGTATCAGTAGCGGGGGGGCCCCGGACATTCAGTACTTC. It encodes CASSISSGGAPDIQYF.

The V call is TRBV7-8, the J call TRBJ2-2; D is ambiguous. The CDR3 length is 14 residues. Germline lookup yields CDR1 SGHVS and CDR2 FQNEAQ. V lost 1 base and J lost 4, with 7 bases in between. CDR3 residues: CASSLVFLTGELFF. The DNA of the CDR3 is TGTGCCAGCAGCTTAGTCTTCCTCACCGGGGAGCTGTTTTTT.

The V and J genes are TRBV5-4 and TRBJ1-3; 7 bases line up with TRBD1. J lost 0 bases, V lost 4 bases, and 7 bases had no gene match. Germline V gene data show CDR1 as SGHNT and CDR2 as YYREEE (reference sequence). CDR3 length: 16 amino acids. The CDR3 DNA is TGTGCCAGCAGCCTGGGACAGTCCTTCTCTGGAAACACCATATATTTT. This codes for CASSLGQSFSGNTIYF.

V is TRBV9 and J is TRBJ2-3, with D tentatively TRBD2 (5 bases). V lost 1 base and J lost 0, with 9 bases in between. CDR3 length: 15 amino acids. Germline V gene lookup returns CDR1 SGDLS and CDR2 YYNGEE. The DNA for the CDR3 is TGTGCCAGCAGCGTACTAGCATCTAGCACAGATACGCAGTATTTT. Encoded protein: CASSVLASSTDTQYF.